In this sample, the clone carrying this T cell receptor (beta chain) turned up a few times. Antigen specificity is unknown. The data belong to a study of T-cell memory formation after mild COVID-19. The CDR3 has 12 amino acids. The V segment lost 3 bases and the J segment 8 bases; nucleotides outside the gene matches: 3. Germline loops: CDR1 SEHNR, CDR2 FQNEAQ (reference sequence). Study-level findings and limits: Prior to infection, memory already included some responding clones, suggesting cross-reactive memory joined.

Sample barcodes and UMIs were carried by the TCR alpha and TCR beta cDNA libraries that 5'RACE generated with constant-segment primers. MiXCR, run by TCRdb on the 5' RACE reads, gives a single entry per CDR3 protein. Here the sample spans just over 350,000 distinct CDR3 sequences, over 13% being singletons. The clonotype originates from a man aged 18 to 35 who had mild COVID-19 (a few samples of this study predate the infection). Cell type and time point are not known. The rearrangement joins TRBV7-9 to TRBJ1-2, with 7 bases lining up with TRBD1. Sample: PBMCs or a T cell subset sorted from them (not recorded which). The CDR3 here is CASSFTGAGYTF. The CDR3, as DNA: TGTGCCAGCAGCTTCACAGGGGCCGGCTACACCTTC.